Listed below are T cell receptor beta chains from one sample, sequenced in a study of spatial heterogeneity in lung cancer. Via MiXCR, TCRdb re-called the 5' RACE reads, giving one row per CDR3 protein. Here the sample spans more than 80,000 distinct CDR3 sequences, about an eighth being singletons. The input for sequencing was PBMCs, taken at surgery. The receptor source for this set is a male donor with early-stage non-small cell lung cancer. CDR3s include the opening cysteine and the closing phenylalanine or tryptophan. D genes are given only for firm matches. Size is omitted from some rows. Given values are once, few, many or a class for expanded clones.

cdr3_nt	cdr3_aa	d_call	clone_size	v_call	j_call
TGTGCCAGCAGCTCAACAGGGGAATCTAATGAAAAACTGTTTTTT	CASSSTGESNEKLFF	TRBD1	few	TRBV12-3/TRBV12-4	TRBJ1-4
TGCAGTGCCGAGAGCGTGAGCTCCTACAATGAGCAGTTCTTC	CSAESVSSYNEQFF	NA	few	TRBV20-1	TRBJ2-1
TGTGCCAGCAGCTTTAGAGGGGGCGGGTCGGACACTGAAGCTTTCTTT	CASSFRGGGSDTEAFF	TRBD1	few	TRBV11-2	TRBJ1-1
TGCGCCAGCAGCCCCGGGACTAGCGGCGTCTCACACGAGCAGTACTTC	CASSPGTSGVSHEQYF	TRBD2	NA	TRBV5-1	TRBJ2-7
TGTGCCAGCAGTTTTTTTCCCGACAGTTATACAGATACGCAGTATTTT	CASSFFPDSYTDTQYF	NA	NA	TRBV27	TRBJ2-3
TGTGCCAGCAGCTCCCGGACTAGCATCGCAGAGACCCAGTACTTC	CASSSRTSIAETQYF	TRBD2	NA	TRBV7-2	TRBJ2-5
TGTGCCAGCACTAGCGAAATCACAGATACGCAGTATTTT	CASTSEITDTQYF	NA	many	TRBV6-5	TRBJ2-3
TGTGCCAGCAGCGGACAGGGGGCCGGTTACGAGCAGTACTTC	CASSGQGAGYEQYF	TRBD1	NA	TRBV9	TRBJ2-7
TGTGCCAGCAGTGAAGATGGGGGGCAGCCCCAGCATTTT	CASSEDGGQPQHF	NA	NA	TRBV2	TRBJ1-5
TGTGCCAGCAGCCAGGGGACATCGAACACCGGGGAGCTGTTTTTT	CASSQGTSNTGELFF	NA	few	TRBV9	TRBJ2-2
TGTGCCAGCAGCCCCGAAGTAACGTCGGGACTAGCGGGAGTTCCTATACACTATGAGCAGTTCTTC	CASSPEVTSGLAGVPIHYEQFF	TRBD2	many	TRBV7-3	TRBJ2-1
TGCGCCAGCACCACACAGGCGAACACCGGGGAGCTGTTTTTT	CASTTQANTGELFF	NA	NA	TRBV5-1	TRBJ2-2
TGCAGTGCTAGAGATTACTACAGGAACTCTGGGGCCAACGTCCTGACTTTC	CSARDYYRNSGANVLTF	NA	few	TRBV20-1	TRBJ2-6
TGTGCCAGCAGCCCCGGGACAGGGGGTGCTGAAGCTTTCTTT	CASSPGTGGAEAFF	TRBD1	many	TRBV6-2/TRBV6-3	TRBJ1-1
TGTGCCAGCTCACCGGGGTCTGGAAACACCATATATTTT	CASSPGSGNTIYF	NA	few	TRBV18	TRBJ1-3
TGTGCCAGCAGCCCAAATACAGGGGGGTATCAGCCCCAGCATTTT	CASSPNTGGYQPQHF	TRBD1	once	TRBV7-2	TRBJ1-5
TGCAGCGGACTGACAGGGGTTGGGACAGATACGCAGTATTTT	CSGLTGVGTDTQYF	TRBD1	NA	TRBV29-1	TRBJ2-3
TGCAGTGCCAAGACAGAAGAGACCCAGTACTTC	CSAKTEETQYF	NA	many	TRBV20-1	TRBJ2-5
TGTGCCAGCAGCTCCGGATCGACCCTGACTTTC	CASSSGSTLTF	NA	few	TRBV7-2	TRBJ2-6
TGTGCCAGCAGCTTTTCGGCGAACACCGGGGAGCTGTTTTTT	CASSFSANTGELFF	NA	NA	TRBV7-8	TRBJ2-2
TGTGCCAGCAGCCCCACCAGGAGCACTCTTAGCACAGATACGCAGCATTTT	CASSPTRSTLSTDTQHF	NA	NA	TRBV3-1	TRBJ1-5
TGCAGTGCTAGAGGCCCCTCCTCCAGCACAGATACGCAGTATTTT	CSARGPSSSTDTQYF	NA	few	TRBV20-1	TRBJ2-3